Included here is one TCR beta chain sequence, with context. What it recognizes is unknown. The data stem from a study of CD8+CD57+ T cells in acquired aplastic anemia. The overall study: 3.2 ug was the average amount of DNA from sorted CD4+ and CD8+ cells. General observations from the study: A set of 25 to 35 CD8+ CDR3 sequences was shared between patients and controls, and these sequences appeared highly expressed in patients.

The germline CDR1 and CDR2 sequences are SGHRS and YFSETQ. V was clipped by 3 bases and J by 8 bases; unmatched bases: 5. This CDR3 spans 14 amino acids. The study profiled TCR beta VDJ and CDR3 using genomic DNA as template. TCRdb re-called the reads with MiXCR, one entry per CDR3 protein. The table has about 190,000 distinct CDR3 sequences, approximately 52% seen once. This receptor was taken from a human donor in good health, serving as a control. Sequenced input: sorted CD4+, CD8+, or CD8+CD57+ T cells (not recorded which) from PBMCs. The J gene is TRBJ1-4, the V gene TRBV5-1; 9 bases match TRBD1. The CDR3 region has the DNA TGCGCCAGCAGCTCGGGGACAGGGCAAGAAAAACTGTTTTTT. The encoded protein is CASSSGTGQEKLFF.